This T cell receptor (beta chain) was sequenced for a study of early T cells in non-severe SARS-CoV-2 infection. Background on the study: Unpaired chains resulted from sequencing bulk RNA of unsorted whole blood. Study-wide findings and caveats: The VDJdb matching leaned toward anti-spike CD8 responses and overlooked private and CD4 specificities.

This clonotype was counted at least ten times. The antigen remains undetermined. CDR1 is SGHTA, CDR2 FQGTGA, per germline. Trimming removed 1 base at V and 2 bases at J, with 12 bases between. The CDR3 is 15 amino acids. Researchers attached unique molecular identifiers to individual cDNA molecules. Via MiXCR, TCRdb re-called the 5' RACE reads, giving one row per CDR3 protein. The repertoire includes under 60,000 distinct CDR3 sequences, 13% of them detected once, and 10% sits in the top ten. The sample consisted of whole blood. The chain employs TRBV7-3 and TRBJ2-7; D not certain. This receptor was obtained from an adult who was a healthcare worker with PCR-confirmed SARS-CoV-2 infection or an uninfected control (not recorded which). CDR3 sequence: CASSLRASLAYEQYF. The CDR3 DNA follows: TGTGCCAGCAGCTTAAGGGCTAGTCTTGCCTACGAGCAGTACTTC.